This T cell receptor (beta chain) appears in the sequencing data of a study of human T cells and chemical hapten exposure (dated by TCRdb to about 2021). Looking at the study overall: For sensitization, 2% DPC in acetone was applied to a roughly 2 cm by roughly 2 cm area of upper inner arm skin. Throughout the approximately 24-week study period, patients were also given weekly therapeutic DPC doses on the scalp. Patch testing on the upper back used Finn chambers containing 0.01% DPC, with scoring done after 6 days according to International Contact Dermatitis Research Group standards. Alopecia areata with under or over 50% scalp involvement, alopecia totalis and alopecia universalis were represented in the patient cohort, which was mostly female. Libraries were pooled for sequencing, and per-sample TCR yields varied mainly because of small differences in library volumes within the pool. Peripheral blood TCR repertoire changes were tracked in vivo in alopecia patients during primary and secondary sensitization to the hapten diphenylcyclopropenone (DPC). Patient blood was sampled pre-sensitization (week 0) and at 2, 6 and about 24 weeks after DPC sensitization. For TCR sequencing, blood came from 25 to 35 alopecia patients at anywhere from one to four time points (pre-sensitization, 2, 6 and 24 weeks).

According to the study, the label for this sample's time point signals: patch test 3, about 24 weeks after DPC sensitization. In the paper's terms, the treatment or condition label means: therapeutic diphenylcyclopropenone sensitization with weekly scalp DPC. Blood at each patch-test visit was drawn before the patch test was applied. Patients were eligible if aged 18 to 70, diagnosed with alopecia and judged suitable for DPC therapy, and pregnant patients were excluded. Total RNA was isolated from unfractionated whole blood collected in Tempus Blood RNA tubes. A remark on this clonotype: What antigen it recognizes has not been identified. Qualities for individual bases were not recorded, and no much larger clone is one base off.

The library relied on RACE. Sequencing was carried out with a NextSeq 500. During library preparation, unique molecular identifiers were attached to individual cDNA molecules so that TCRs could be counted in a quantitative, reproducible way. From each blood RNA sample, both TCR alpha and TCR beta chains were sequenced. On the study's bioinformatics: The median number of TCRs per sample was approximately 93,000, ranging from roughly 23,224 to 690,600. The Decombinator software suite was used to annotate V, J and CDR3 in the TCR reads. For PS versus PT1 abundance plots, all samples were subsampled to the same number of TCRs (28,000). TCRs were defined as expanded if absent before sensitization and observed at least eight times at the 2-week time point. TCRdb trimmed public reads at Q25 via fastp, called clones via MiXCR and kept in-frame beta chains. Each entry merges the rows of one CDR3 protein and shows their most common DNA and genes. It is TCRdb's table, rather than the study itself, that gives the V and J calls and clone size. The sample table records 80,000 to 100,000 distinct CDR3 sequences; less than 35% of these occur just once. The top ten hold 10% of the sample.

What the research found in general, with its limitations: DPC sensitization did not change how many TCRs were above 1 in 1000 frequency, and no evidence was found of alterations in global repertoire structure. Compared with pre-sensitization or healthy control sets, expanded TCRs formed significantly more large CDR3 similarity clusters, which is consistent with antigen-driven responses. After repeated subsampling, changes were observed in the strength of the expansion versus patch-test correlation and in the threshold at which the correlation became significant. Patch test score was positively correlated with the number of PT1 expanded TCRs, with significance at thresholds 8, 16 and 32 but not at 4. Because every patient had alopecia, a presumed autoimmune disease, the patients' immune response might differ from that of healthy individuals.

The starting material was whole blood, obtained in connection with sensitization to the hapten diphenylcyclopropenone (DPC). This receptor was taken from a man aged 35 to 55 with alopecia areata. Some clones in this sample may be carry-over from other donors' samples.

The DNA is TGTGCCAGCAGTTACTCTGGAACAACTAATGAAAAACTGTTTTTT. Its translation reads: CASSYSGTTNEKLFF. The sequence joins TRBV6-5 to TRBJ1-4; the D gene cannot be named for sure. In the germline V gene, CDR1 corresponds to MNHEY and CDR2 to SVGAGI. V loses 0 bases of germline sequence and J loses 0 bases, and the interval between the two ends is 5 bases. Including the terminal cysteine and phenylalanine, the CDR3 comprises 15 residues. CDR3 DNA is the only sequence kept; it has 45 bases, read in frame from the first base.